This T cell receptor beta chain is drawn from a study of cytomegalovirus exposure and HLA in healthy donors. Study-wide points: Previously analyzed data showed that most TCR beta V segments were productive at a frequency of about 87% or about 30%. While the bulk of TCR sequences proved rare, some public TCRs turned up in many donors.

PCR primers comprised 60 Vbeta and 13 Jbeta primers. Using immunoSEQ multiplex PCR, the repertoire was profiled, and TCRdb retains in-frame clones only, with some absent. This table holds 180,000 or so clones. This CDR3 comprises 13 residues. Trimming took off 3 bases at V and 5 bases at J, with 13 bases between the two ends. CDR1 is GTSNPN, CDR2 SVGIG, per germline (reference sequence). Details on this clone: Its target is unknown.

This receptor was taken from a boy aged 5-17 years in good health and CMV-seronegative. The chain is built from TRBV30 and TRBJ2-5, with D hard to call. Sequencing was done on a sample of PBMCs. The DNA for the CDR3 is TGTGCCTGGAGGAGTGGTGCGCGGGAGACCCAGTACTTC. This codes for CAWRSGARETQYF.